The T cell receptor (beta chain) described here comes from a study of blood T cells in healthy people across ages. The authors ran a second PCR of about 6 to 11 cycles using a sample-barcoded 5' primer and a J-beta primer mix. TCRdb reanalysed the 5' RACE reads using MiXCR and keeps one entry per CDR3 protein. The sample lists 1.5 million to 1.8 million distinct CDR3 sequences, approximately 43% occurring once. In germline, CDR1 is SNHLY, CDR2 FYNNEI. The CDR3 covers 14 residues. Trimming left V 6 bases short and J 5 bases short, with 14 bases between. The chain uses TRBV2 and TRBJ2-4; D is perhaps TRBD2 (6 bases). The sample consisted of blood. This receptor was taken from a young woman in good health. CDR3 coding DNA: TGTGCCAGCAGGTTATCCGGGAGCGAAAACATTCAGTACTTC. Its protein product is CASRLSGSENIQYF.